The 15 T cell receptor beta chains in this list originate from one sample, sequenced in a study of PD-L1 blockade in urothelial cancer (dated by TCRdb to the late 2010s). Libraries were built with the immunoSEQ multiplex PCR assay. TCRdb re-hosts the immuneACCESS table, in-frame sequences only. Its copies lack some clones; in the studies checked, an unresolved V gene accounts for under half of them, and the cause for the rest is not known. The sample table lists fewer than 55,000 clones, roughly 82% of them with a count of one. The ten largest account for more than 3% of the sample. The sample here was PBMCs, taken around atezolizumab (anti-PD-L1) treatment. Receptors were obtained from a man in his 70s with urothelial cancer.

CDR3 bases: TGTGCCAGCAGTGAAGGGGGCAGGGCAGCCAGCCAAGAGACCCAGTACTTC. Encoded protein: CASSEGGRAASQETQYF. The chain recombines TRBV2 with TRBJ2-5, with a possible D match to TRBD1 (5 bases). The CDR3 sequence is 17 residues long. The V gene's germline CDR1 is SNHLY and CDR2 FYNNEI. Trimming pared 1 base from V and 1 base from J, leaving 16 bases between.

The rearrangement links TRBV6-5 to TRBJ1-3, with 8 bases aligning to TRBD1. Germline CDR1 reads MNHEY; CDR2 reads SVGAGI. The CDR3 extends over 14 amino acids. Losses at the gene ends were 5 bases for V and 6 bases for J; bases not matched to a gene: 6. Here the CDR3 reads CASSTRDRINTIYF. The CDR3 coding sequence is TGTGCCAGCAGTACCCGGGACAGGATAAACACCATATATTTT.

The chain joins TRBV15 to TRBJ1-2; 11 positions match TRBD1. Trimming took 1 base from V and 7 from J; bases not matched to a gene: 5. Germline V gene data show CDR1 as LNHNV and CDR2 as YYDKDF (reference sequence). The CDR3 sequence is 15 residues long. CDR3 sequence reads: CATSRAGQGVFGYTF. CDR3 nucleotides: TGTGCCACCAGCAGAGCGGGACAGGGGGTTTTTGGCTACACCTTC. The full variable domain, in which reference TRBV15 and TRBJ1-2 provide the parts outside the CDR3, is DAMVIQNPRYQVTQFGKPVTLSCSQTLNHNVMYWYQQKSSQAPKLLFHYYDKDFNNEADTPDNFQSRRPNTSFCFLDIRSPGLGDTAMYLCATSRAGQGVFGYTFGSGTRLTVV.

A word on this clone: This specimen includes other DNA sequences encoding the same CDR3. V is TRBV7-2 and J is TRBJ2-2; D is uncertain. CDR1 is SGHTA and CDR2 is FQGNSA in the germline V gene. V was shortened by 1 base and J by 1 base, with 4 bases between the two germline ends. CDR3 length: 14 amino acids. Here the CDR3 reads CASSLGVNTGELFF. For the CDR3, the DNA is TGTGCCAGCAGCTTAGGAGTGAACACCGGGGAGCTGTTTTTT.

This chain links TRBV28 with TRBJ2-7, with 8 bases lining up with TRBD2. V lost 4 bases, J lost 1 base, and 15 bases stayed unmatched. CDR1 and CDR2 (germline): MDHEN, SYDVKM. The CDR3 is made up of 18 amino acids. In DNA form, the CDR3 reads TGTGCCAGCAGTTCATCGCTAGCGGGCTCGGGGCCTTCCTACGAGCAGTACTTC. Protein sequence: CASSSSLAGSGPSYEQYF. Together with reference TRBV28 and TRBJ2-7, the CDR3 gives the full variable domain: DVKVTQSSRYLVKRTGEKVFLECVQDMDHENMFWYRQDPGLGLRLIYFSYDVKMKEKGDIPEGYSVSREKKERFSLILESASTNQTSMYLCASSSSLAGSGPSYEQYFGPGTRLTVT.

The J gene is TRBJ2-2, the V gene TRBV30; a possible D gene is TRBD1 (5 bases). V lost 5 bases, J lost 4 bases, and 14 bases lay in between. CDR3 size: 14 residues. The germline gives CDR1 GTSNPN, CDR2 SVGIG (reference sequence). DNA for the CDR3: TGTGCCTGGCAGACCGACAGTATCACCGGGGAGCTGTTTTTT. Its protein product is CAWQTDSITGELFF.

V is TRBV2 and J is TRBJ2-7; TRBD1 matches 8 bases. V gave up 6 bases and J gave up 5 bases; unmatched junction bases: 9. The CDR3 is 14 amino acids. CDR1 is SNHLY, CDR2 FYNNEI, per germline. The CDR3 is CASSGQGAIDEQYF. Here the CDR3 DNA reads TGTGCCAGCAGCGGCCAGGGGGCAATCGACGAGCAGTACTTC.

As DNA, the CDR3 is TGTGCCAGCAGCCCAGGGGTGGGCGAGGGGGAGCAGTTCTTC. It encodes CASSPGVGEGEQFF. This chain connects TRBV7-7 to TRBJ2-1; D perhaps matches TRBD1 (6 bases). The ends were cut back, 5 bases at V and 10 bases at J, with 18 bases in the middle. The CDR3 covers 14 residues. Per the germline V gene, CDR1 is SSHAT and CDR2 is FNYEAQ (reference sequence). The complete variable domain, with remaining parts taken from reference TRBV7-7 and TRBJ2-1, reads GAGVSQSPRYKVTKRGQDVTLRCDPISSHATLYWYQQALGQGPEFLTYFNYEAQPDKSGLPSDRFSAERPEGSISTLTIQRTEQRDSAMYRCASSPGVGEGEQFFGPGTRLTVL.

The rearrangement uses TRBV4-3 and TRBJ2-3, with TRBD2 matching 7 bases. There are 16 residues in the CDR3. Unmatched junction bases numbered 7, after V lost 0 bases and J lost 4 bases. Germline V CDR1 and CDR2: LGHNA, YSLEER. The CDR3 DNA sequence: TGCGCCAGCAGCCAAGATTCGGGGGGAGTTCCAGATACGCAGTATTTT. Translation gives CASSQDSGGVPDTQYF.

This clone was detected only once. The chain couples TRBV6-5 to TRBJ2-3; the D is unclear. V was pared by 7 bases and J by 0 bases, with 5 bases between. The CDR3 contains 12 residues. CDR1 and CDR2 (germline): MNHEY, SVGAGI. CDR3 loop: CASTSSTDTQYF. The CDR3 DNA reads TGTGCCAGCACCTCTAGCACAGATACGCAGTATTTT.

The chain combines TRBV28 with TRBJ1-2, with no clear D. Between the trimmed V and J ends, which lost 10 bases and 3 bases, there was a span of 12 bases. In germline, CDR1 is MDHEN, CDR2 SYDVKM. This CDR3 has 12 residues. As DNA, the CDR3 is TGTGCCACCTTGGGCAGTGACTATGGCTACACCTTC. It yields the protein CATLGSDYGYTF.

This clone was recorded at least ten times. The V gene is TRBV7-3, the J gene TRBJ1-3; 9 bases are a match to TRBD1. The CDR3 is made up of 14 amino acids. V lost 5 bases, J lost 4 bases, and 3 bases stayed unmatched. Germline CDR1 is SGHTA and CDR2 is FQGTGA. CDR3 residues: CASSPGTGGNTIYF. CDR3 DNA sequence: TGTGCCAGCAGCCCCGGGACAGGGGGAAACACCATATATTTT.

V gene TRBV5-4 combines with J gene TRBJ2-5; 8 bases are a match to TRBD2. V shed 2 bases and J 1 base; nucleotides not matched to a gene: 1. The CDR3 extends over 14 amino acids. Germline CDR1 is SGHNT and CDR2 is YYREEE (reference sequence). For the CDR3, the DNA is TGTGCCAGCAGCTTAGCGGGAGCCCAAGAGACCCAGTACTTC. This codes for CASSLAGAQETQYF.

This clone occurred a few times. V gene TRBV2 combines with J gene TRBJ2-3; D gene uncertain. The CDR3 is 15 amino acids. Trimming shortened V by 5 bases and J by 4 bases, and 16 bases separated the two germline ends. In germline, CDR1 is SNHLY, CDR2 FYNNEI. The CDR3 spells CASSFASTGPDTQYF. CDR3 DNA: TGTGCCAGCAGTTTCGCCTCGACTGGCCCAGATACGCAGTATTTT.

The CDR3: CASSESGGLEEKLFF. The CDR3 DNA is TGTGCCAGCAGTGAATCCGGGGGGCTTGAGGAAAAACTGTTTTTT. The chain employs TRBV2 and TRBJ1-4, with D tentatively TRBD1 (6 bases). The CDR3 has 15 residues. Germline V CDR1 and CDR2: SNHLY, FYNNEI. Between the trimmed V and J ends, which lost 2 bases and 8 bases, there was a span of 15 bases.